These 29 T cell receptor beta chains share one sample of origin, sequenced in a study of siplizumab effects on memory and regulatory T cells. Data came from immunoSEQ multiplex PCR; TCRdb stores just in-frame clones and leaves some out. The table lists 3,000 to 3,500 clones, around 54% of them singletons. Their target antigens are unknown. The authors kept the mixed lymphocyte reaction cells in coculture at 37°C for over five days. Sequenced input: CFSE-low (dividing) CD8+ T cells sorted from an allogeneic mixed lymphocyte reaction. The receptors here all came from a human donor in good health; the cells came from an allogeneic mixed lymphocyte reaction. Some clones in this sample may be carry-over from other donors' samples.

CDR3 sequence reads: CASSLLPSGGDEQFF. The CDR3 DNA reads TGTGCCAGCAGCTTACTCCCTAGCGGGGGCGATGAGCAGTTCTTC. The rearrangement joins TRBV7-5 to TRBJ2-1; TRBD2 reflects the table's D call only, with no check against the DNA. TRBV7-5 is recorded as a pseudogene. This CDR3 has 15 residues.

This clone was counted only a few times. This rearrangement joins TRBV5-1 to TRBJ1-1; tentatively, D is TRBD1 (6 bases). CDR1 and CDR2 (germline): SGHRS, YFSETQ. V was trimmed by 1 base and J by 3 bases, leaving 22 bases between them. The length of the CDR3 is 18 residues. The CDR3 here is CASSLWGLAGVGDTEAFF. The CDR3 region has the DNA TGCGCCAGCAGCTTGTGGGGGCTCGCGGGGGTTGGAGACACTGAAGCTTTCTTT.

This clone turned up a few times. This sequence joins TRBV6-6 and TRBJ2-7; D possibly corresponds to TRBD2 (5 bases). Germline CDR1 and CDR2: MNHNY and SVGAGI (reference sequence). The CDR3 contains 13 residues. The ends were cut back, 5 bases at V and 6 bases at J, with 14 bases in the middle. The CDR3 nucleotides are TGTGCCAGCAGTCCGCCCCCCCGGGGCGAGCAGTACTTC. It codes for CASSPPPRGEQYF.

The chain has TRBV7-6 and TRBJ1-1; TRBD1 might be the D (6 bases). Trimming took 1 base from V and 3 from J, leaving 12 bases between them. In germline, CDR1 is SGHVS, CDR2 FNYEAQ. The length of the CDR3 is 15 residues. The CDR3 reads CASSLVVEGDTEAFF. As DNA, the CDR3 is TGTGCCAGCAGCTTAGTTGTGGAGGGGGACACTGAAGCTTTCTTT.

The CDR3 DNA sequence: TGTGCCAGCAGCTTAAGCGTATTAGACCGCGAGCAGTACTTC. The encoded protein is CASSLSVLDREQYF. J is TRBJ2-7 and V is TRBV11-2; D gene uncertain. V lost 2 bases and J lost 6, with 14 bases in between. The CDR3 sequence is 14 residues long. CDR1 and CDR2 from the germline V gene are SGHAT and FQNNGV.

The chain uses TRBV19 and TRBJ2-7; 9 bases are a match to TRBD1. The germline gives CDR1 LNHDA, CDR2 SQIVND (reference sequence). The CDR3 extends over 15 amino acids. The V segment lost 10 bases and the J segment 4 bases; nucleotides outside the gene matches: 14. CDR3 protein: CATRPSGTGWYEQYF. CDR3 DNA sequence: TGTGCCACACGGCCCTCCGGGACAGGGTGGTACGAGCAGTACTTC.

The J gene is TRBJ2-1, the V gene TRBV6-5; tentatively, D is TRBD2 (6 bases). The CDR3 is 15 amino acids. Trimming pared 4 bases from V and 4 bases from J, leaving 14 bases between. Germline V gene sequence: CDR1 MNHEY, CDR2 SVGAGI. The CDR3 bases are TGTGCCAGCAGTTCACCGGGGGAGACGTACAATGAGCAGTTCTTC. It yields the protein CASSSPGETYNEQFF.

The rearrangement uses TRBV11-2 and TRBJ2-5, with D uncertain. The J call may be faulty, since TRBJ2-7 better matches the DNA end. Germline assignment: CDR1 SGHAT and CDR2 FQNNGV. The CDR3 totals 14 residues. The CDR3: CASSLGPSPYEQYF. The CDR3, as DNA: TGTGCCAGCAGCTTAGGACCGAGCCCCTACGAGCAGTACTTC.

DNA of the CDR3: TGTGCCAGCAGTTTAGGTAGGAACACTGAAGCTTTCTTT. Translating gives CASSLGRNTEAFF. The genes are TRBV27 and TRBJ1-1; D is ambiguous. The germline gives CDR1 MNHEY, CDR2 SMNVEV (reference sequence). This CDR3 contains 13 residues. Trimming left V 2 bases short and J 1 base short, with 5 bases between.

The chain joins TRBV7-2 to TRBJ2-3, with TRBD2 matching 10 bases. V trimming: 4 bases; J trimming: 3 bases; junction bases outside the gene matches: 10. This CDR3 is 17 amino acids long. Looked up from germline, CDR1 is SGHTA and CDR2 is FQGNSA. The CDR3 bases are TGTGCCAGCAGCTCCCCCCTGAGCGGGGGGGCTACAGATACGCAGTATTTT. Its translation: CASSSPLSGGATDTQYF.

V is TRBV28 and J is TRBJ2-7, with D possibly matching TRBD1 (6 bases). Germline V gives CDR1 MDHEN, CDR2 SYDVKM. Trimming shortened V by 3 bases and J by 2 bases, and 8 bases separated the two germline ends. The CDR3 sequence is 13 residues long. The CDR3 here is CASSFHRAYEQYF. The CDR3 DNA is TGTGCCAGCAGTTTCCACAGGGCCTACGAGCAGTACTTC. The complete variable domain, with remaining parts taken from reference TRBV28 and TRBJ2-7, reads DVKVTQSSRYLVKRTGEKVFLECVQDMDHENMFWYRQDPGLGLRLIYFSYDVKMKEKGDIPEGYSVSREKKERFSLILESASTNQTSMYLCASSFHRAYEQYFGPGTRLTVT.

This clone was seen more than once but under ten times. The gene calls are TRBV11-1 and TRBJ2-1; TRBD2 matches at 7 bases. The CDR3 consists of 16 residues. V lost 5 bases to trimming and J lost 2 bases; unmatched junction nucleotides: 9. Germline V gene sequence: CDR1 SGHAT, CDR2 FQDESV (reference sequence). CDR3 nucleotides: TGTGCCAGCAGCAACCAGCAACGGGGGGCCTACAATGAGCAGTTCTTC. Its translation is CASSNQQRGAYNEQFF.

This clone was detected a few times. This chain links TRBV19 with TRBJ2-7; TRBD1 matches at 9 bases. CDR3 size: 14 residues. With V trimmed by 9 bases and J by 3 bases, 9 bases remained unmatched. Looked up from germline, CDR1 is LNHDA and CDR2 is SQIVND (reference sequence). CDR3 sequence: CASSPGTGYYEQYF. As DNA, the CDR3 is TGTGCCAGCTCCCCGGGGACAGGGTACTACGAGCAGTACTTC.

V usage is TRBV7-9 and J usage is TRBJ2-5; TRBD2 agrees at 7 bases. The germline gives CDR1 SEHNR, CDR2 FQNEAQ (reference sequence). V shed 6 bases, J shed 0 bases, and the junction held 1 base outside the gene matches. The CDR3 is made up of 13 amino acids. CDR3 sequence reads: CASRAGYQETQYF. In DNA, the CDR3 is TGTGCCAGCAGAGCGGGATACCAAGAGACCCAGTACTTC.

In DNA form, the CDR3 reads TGCGCCAGCAGCCACCTTCCGGGACAGGGGACCGAAAAACTGTTTTTT. Translated: CASSHLPGQGTEKLFF. The J gene is TRBJ1-4, the V gene TRBV4-1; TRBD1 matches 10 bases. The CDR3 consists of 16 residues. Germline values: CDR1 MGHRA, CDR2 YSYEKL. Germline trimming cut 3 bases from V and 8 bases from J; bases unmatched to any gene: 9.

This chain uses TRBV5-5 with TRBJ2-7, with TRBD1 matching 9 bases. Per the germline V gene, CDR1 is SGHKS and CDR2 is YYEKEE (reference sequence). V lost 3 bases to trimming and J lost 4 bases; unmatched junction nucleotides: 5. The CDR3 is made up of 14 amino acids. CDR3 in DNA: TGTGCCAGCAGCTGGGGACAGGGTGGGTACGAGCAGTACTTC. It specifies CASSWGQGGYEQYF.

This clone was observed a handful of times. The chain joins TRBV27 to TRBJ2-3; tentatively, D is TRBD1 or TRBD2 (5 bases each). Germline V gene data show CDR1 as MNHEY and CDR2 as SMNVEV (reference sequence). Deletions cut 5 bases from V and 2 bases from J, with 17 bases between. The CDR3 is 16 amino acids. This chain's CDR3 is CASSMGVLADTDTQYF. CDR3 DNA sequence: TGTGCCAGCAGTATGGGGGTACTGGCGGACACAGATACGCAGTATTTT.

This clone was picked up a small number of times. The chain joins TRBV19 to TRBJ2-2; the D is unclear. Trimming pared 5 bases from V and 0 bases from J, leaving 7 bases between. In germline, CDR1 is LNHDA, CDR2 SQIVND (reference sequence). The length of the CDR3 is 14 residues. CDR3 amino acids: CASSWGTNTGELFF. The CDR3 DNA is TGTGCCAGTAGTTGGGGAACGAACACCGGGGAGCTGTTTTTT.

There are a few counts of this clone. The genes are TRBV11-1 and TRBJ2-5; D gene ambiguous. CDR1 is SGHAT, CDR2 FQDESV, per germline (reference sequence). Trimming took off 5 bases at V and 2 bases at J, with 12 bases between the two ends. This CDR3 spans 14 amino acids. CDR3 protein: CASSGPPIQETQYF. The CDR3 bases are TGTGCCAGCAGCGGTCCTCCCATACAAGAGACCCAGTACTTC.

This clone has just a few counts. The chain is built from TRBV2 and TRBJ2-7; TRBD2 aligns across 14 bases. V was pared by 10 bases and J by 2 bases, with 10 bases of the junction left unmatched. From germline, CDR1 is SNHLY and CDR2 FYNNEI. The CDR3 spans 16 residues. CDR3 coding DNA: TGTGCCAATGGACTAGCGGGAGGCCCGAATCCCTACGAGCAGTACTTC. Translated, it gives CANGLAGGPNPYEQYF. Supplemented by reference TRBV2 and TRBJ2-7, the full variable domain reads EPEVTQTPSHQVTQMGQEVILRCVPISNHLYFYWYRQILGQKVEFLVSFYNNEISEKSEIFDDQFSVERPDGSNFTLKIRSTKLEDSAMYFCANGLAGGPNPYEQYFGPGTRLTVT.

The rearrangement joins TRBV7-9 to TRBJ1-2, with 7 bases identical to TRBD1. Germline assignment: CDR1 SEHNR and CDR2 FQNEAQ (reference sequence). V trimming: 2 bases; J trimming: 6 bases; junction bases outside the gene matches: 9. There are 15 residues in the CDR3. CDR3 loop: CASSLLMGQTDGYTF. CDR3 nucleotides: TGTGCCAGCAGCTTACTGATGGGACAGACGGATGGCTACACCTTC.

The chain carries TRBV2 and TRBJ1-5; D uncertain. V was pared by 6 bases and J by 4 bases, with 16 bases between. This CDR3 region has 15 residues. Germline values: CDR1 SNHLY, CDR2 FYNNEI. The CDR3 DNA is TGTGCCAGCAGCGCAAGGATCGTAGGAAATCAGCCCCAGCATTTT. Encoded protein: CASSARIVGNQPQHF.

The gene calls are TRBV6-1 and TRBJ2-1, with D possibly TRBD1 on 6 matching bases. V was pared by 4 bases and J by 5 bases, with 12 bases between. CDR1 MNHNS and CDR2 SASEGT come from the germline V gene. The CDR3 is made up of 14 amino acids. The CDR3 is CASSGYRAHNEQFF. CDR3 coding DNA: TGTGCCAGCAGTGGTTACAGGGCACACAATGAGCAGTTCTTC.

The chain has TRBV19 and TRBJ1-5; D gene uncertain. The CDR3 runs 14 residues. Germline CDR1 and CDR2: LNHDA and SQIVND (reference sequence). V gave up 5 bases and J gave up 3 bases, with 11 bases separating them. CDR3 coding DNA: TGTGCCAGTAGTCCGACGGACTACAATCAGCCCCAGCATTTT. Protein product: CASSPTDYNQPQHF.

The chain combines TRBV25-1 with TRBJ1-1; D is ambiguous. V shed 8 bases and J shed 1 base, with 8 bases lying between them. This CDR3 has 12 residues. Germline CDR1 MGHDK, CDR2 SYGVNS. The CDR3 here is CASGQANTEAFF. CDR3 bases: TGTGCCAGCGGGCAGGCGAACACTGAAGCTTTCTTT.

This rearrangement joins TRBV21-1 to TRBJ2-3; the tabulated D call, TRBD2, remains unverified against the DNA. TRBV21-1 is a pseudogene segment. CDR3 length equals 14 residues. For the CDR3, the DNA is TGTGCCAGCAGCAAATCTCGTCCCCCAGATACGCAGTATTTT. Protein sequence: CASSKSRPPDTQYF.

The chain recombines TRBV10-1 with TRBJ2-6; 9 nucleotides align to TRBD1. The CDR3 covers 18 residues. Trimming at V came to 5 bases and at J to 0 bases, leaving 8 bases not matched to a gene. Germline values: CDR1 WNHNN, CDR2 SYGVQD (reference sequence). This chain's CDR3 is CASSRQGENLSGANVLTF. The CDR3 DNA is TGCGCCAGCAGTAGACAGGGGGAAAACCTCTCTGGGGCCAACGTCCTGACTTTC.

This clone was picked up a small number of times. The gene calls are TRBV19 and TRBJ1-1, with D unclear. V lost 3 bases and J lost 0, with 5 bases in between. Germline V gene data show CDR1 as LNHDA and CDR2 as SQIVND (reference sequence). The CDR3 loop spans 13 amino acids. The CDR3 DNA follows: TGTGCCAGTAGTATTTGGTTGAACACTGAAGCTTTCTTT. Encoded protein: CASSIWLNTEAFF.

This chain links TRBV27 with TRBJ1-1; D ambiguous. The CDR3 length is 11 residues. In germline, CDR1 is MNHEY, CDR2 SMNVEV (reference sequence). The V end was cut by 6 bases, the J end by 5 bases, with 7 bases between. The CDR3 protein is CASRRLTEAFF. The CDR3 region has the DNA TGTGCCAGCAGGAGGCTGACTGAAGCTTTCTTT.